This TCR beta chain was captured in a study of long-term antiretroviral therapy in people with HIV. Germline-derived CDR1 and CDR2 are SGHNT and YYREEE (reference sequence). The CDR3 consists of 14 residues. V was clipped by 4 bases and J by 5 bases, with 15 bases between them. Version v3.0 of the immunoSEQ assay was performed at survey level. The protocol was immunoSEQ multiplex PCR, while the TCRdb copy is restricted to in-frame clones and leaves out a portion. This sample has under 20,000 clones, with 81% found just once. Every specimen held between about 0.85-10 million cryopreserved PBMC. These were thawed and washed before DNA extraction. By its share, this clone is medium-sized (0.01 to 0.1%).

This chain connects TRBV5-4 to TRBJ1-2; possible D gene TRBD1, 6 bases. This TCR derives from a man between 18 and 29 years old with HIV. The sample was unsorted PBMCs, taken 0.3 years after starting antiretroviral therapy. CDR3 coding DNA: TGTGCCAGCAGCCCCCAGGGGTCCCCTTATGGCTACACCTTC. It codes for CASSPQGSPYGYTF.